The 4 T cell receptor beta chains below all came from one sample that was sequenced in a study of OX40 agonist ivuxolimab in advanced cancers. The table came from immunoSEQ multiplex PCR; TCRdb's copy has only in-frame clones and leaves some out. The sample shows roughly 90,000 clones, roughly 93% of them seen only once. The sequenced sample was CD4+ or CD8+ T cells sorted from blood, obtained in a trial of the OX40 agonist ivuxolimab. Source of these receptors: an adult with an advanced solid tumor such as melanoma, head and neck, liver or kidney cancer.

J is TRBJ2-2 and V is TRBV6-1, with TRBD2 matching over 11 bases. This CDR3 is 17 amino acids long. V dropped 1 base and J dropped 5; count of bases not matched to a gene: 6. Germline loops: CDR1 MNHNS, CDR2 SASEGT. CDR3 sequence reads: CASSEGVAGGLTGELFF. The CDR3 DNA sequence: TGTGCCAGCAGTGAAGGGGTAGCGGGAGGGCTAACCGGGGAGCTGTTTTTT.

This chain links TRBV7-2 with TRBJ2-2; 11 bases map to TRBD2. Losses at the gene ends were 4 bases for V and 7 bases for J; bases not matched to a gene: 5. Germline CDR1 reads SGHTA; CDR2 reads FQGNSA. CDR3 size: 15 residues. The CDR3 coding sequence is TGTGCCAGCAGCTCTCTAGCGGGGGGCGACGGGGAGCTGTTTTTT. Residues: CASSSLAGGDGELFF.

The CDR3 sequence is CAWRSASRRASGNTIYF. The CDR3 nucleotides read TGTGCCTGGAGGTCCGCGTCCCGACGGGCCTCTGGAAACACCATATATTTT. The chain is built from TRBV30 and TRBJ1-3, with D hard to call. The CDR3 sequence is 17 residues long. The V and J ends lost 3 bases and 0 bases respectively, with 18 bases between them. Per the germline V gene, CDR1 is GTSNPN and CDR2 is SVGIG (reference sequence).

This rearrangement joins TRBV6-5 to TRBJ2-7; D remains ambiguous. V was shortened by 2 bases and J by 3 bases, with 8 bases between the two germline ends. This CDR3 region has 13 residues. Germline CDR1 reads MNHEY; CDR2 reads SVGAGI. The CDR3 region has the DNA TGTGCCAGCAGTTACAGGGAAGACTACGAGCAGTACTTC. It is translated as CASSYREDYEQYF.